Sequencing of this T cell receptor beta chain was carried out in a study of human T cells and chemical hapten exposure. Note on this clonotype: Its target is not known.

In the authors' workflow: 100,000 or so TCRs per sample was the median, with a range of roughly 23,224 to 750,000. TCRdb re-called the RACE reads through MiXCR, storing one row per CDR3 protein. Clone size and V and J calls follow TCRdb, not the original study. The sample contains about 160,000 distinct CDR3 sequences, approximately 30% of which appear only once. CDR3 length: 13 amino acids. Germline loops: CDR1 SGHTA, CDR2 FQGNSA. V was shortened by 1 base and J by 6 bases, with 8 bases between the two germline ends. The time point here: patch test 3, about 24 weeks after DPC sensitization. Treatment specified: therapeutic diphenylcyclopropenone sensitization with weekly scalp DPC. Study results and limitations: The number of TCRs over 1 in 1000 frequency stayed unchanged after DPC. Higher patch test scores went with higher counts of PT1 expanded TCRs. Against controls, expanded TCRs gave rise to significantly more large CDR3 similarity clusters.

The V gene is TRBV7-2, the J gene TRBJ2-3, with D tentatively TRBD2 (5 bases). Source: whole blood, taken in connection with sensitization to the hapten diphenylcyclopropenone (DPC). This sequence originates from a woman aged 18-35 years with alopecia areata. Some clones in this sample may be carry-over from other donors' samples. The CDR3 coding sequence is TGTGCCAGCAGCTTAGAGAGGGAGGATACGCAGTATTTT. Amino acid sequence: CASSLEREDTQYF.